This TCR beta chain was documented in a study of blood T cell repertoires in COVID-19. Study in general: Two negative PCRs, clearance, or symptom resolution had been documented for recovered Cohort 3 donors. PBMCs, B-cell-depleted T cells, or T cells provided the cDNA or gDNA that made up the material.

Ages ranged from roughly 18 to 100 years, with residence in around 24 US areas. The V gene's germline CDR1 is MNHNY and CDR2 SVGAGI (reference sequence). The CDR3 spans 15 residues. With V trimmed by 0 bases and J by 6 bases, 7 bases remained unmatched. As handled by the study authors: Amplification of reference gene primers provided the estimated nucleated cell counts. Measured with immunoSEQ multiplex PCR; TCRdb has only the in-frame clones, and not every one. V and J calls and clone size are as listed in that table; D and trimming were resolved from the DNA. The sample includes fewer than 200,000 clones, around 86% of them seen just once.

Sequencing was done on a sample of PBMCs or T cells enriched from blood (not recorded which). The receptor was isolated from a woman aged 35 to 49 in a cohort exposed to, infected with or recovered from COVID-19 (not recorded which). The V and J genes are TRBV6-6 and TRBJ2-7, with TRBD1 matching 8 bases. CDR3 region: CASSYSSQGASEQYF. In DNA, the CDR3 is TGTGCCAGCAGTTACTCGAGCCAGGGGGCGAGCGAGCAGTACTTC.